Below are 23 T cell receptor beta chains sequenced from a single sample in a study of T cell repertoires in cytomegalovirus infection (dated by TCRdb to about 2019). Sequencing was carried out with an Illumina HiSeq 1500. The public sequencing data were trimmed at Q25 with fastp and processed into clonotypes with MiXCR by TCRdb, which kept only in-frame beta chains. Entries that share a CDR3 protein sequence are merged under the most common genes and DNA. This sample has about 47,000 distinct CDR3 sequences in its table, and nearly 20% of those were observed once. Approximately 53% of the sample belongs to the ten largest clones. Their specific antigens are unknown. The treatment or condition tag for this specimen amounts to: in vitro stimulation with specific CMV peptide epitopes to enrich CMV-specific T cells. The sample here was CD8+ T cells from cultured PBMCs, taken from culture after CMV antigen stimulation. The receptors originated from a human donor in good health (CMV status not recorded). Some clones in this sample may be carry-over from other donors' samples.

This chain joins TRBV4-3 and TRBJ2-5; 8 bases match TRBD1. Looked up from germline, CDR1 is LGHNA and CDR2 is YSLEER. The trim removed 4 bases at V and 5 bases at J, leaving 9 bases unmatched. This CDR3 is built from 15 residues. In DNA form, the CDR3 reads TGCGCCAGCAGCCGCTCGACAGGGGTAGGGGAGACCCAGTACTTC. It codes for CASSRSTGVGETQYF.

This CDR3 is CASSDRLEETQYF. CDR3 DNA sequence: TGCGCCAGCTCCGACAGGTTGGAGGAGACCCAGTACTTC. The chain employs TRBV10-2 and TRBJ2-5, with D perhaps TRBD1 (6 bases). CDR1 is WSHSY, CDR2 SAAADI, per germline. The CDR3 spans 13 residues. V was clipped by 8 bases and J by 5 bases, with 15 bases between them.

This clonotype was observed at least ten times. The chain is built from TRBV11-2 and TRBJ1-4; D unresolved. Trimming removed 0 bases at V and 5 bases at J, with 13 bases between. This CDR3 has 16 amino acids. Germline V gene data show CDR1 as SGHAT and CDR2 as FQNNGV. The CDR3 DNA is TGTGCCAGCAGCTTAGAACGACAAGCCCAAAATGAAAAACTGTTTTTT. Protein sequence: CASSLERQAQNEKLFF.

J is TRBJ2-2 and V is TRBV6-2 or TRBV6-3; TRBD2 might be the D (6 bases). CDR1 and CDR2 from the germline V gene are MNHEY and SVGEGT. The CDR3 is made up of 15 amino acids. Trimming cost V 8 bases and J 7 bases, with 20 bases left between them. The CDR3 loop reads CASHRDSSQYGELFF. CDR3 bases: TGTGCCAGCCATCGGGACTCCTCCCAGTACGGGGAGCTGTTTTTT.

The V call is TRBV29-1, the J call TRBJ1-1, with TRBD1 matching 7 bases. V was pared by 7 bases and J by 4 bases, with 6 bases of the junction left unmatched. This CDR3 spans 12 amino acids. Germline values: CDR1 SQVTM, CDR2 ANQGSEA. The CDR3 region has the DNA TGCAGCGAGGACAGGTCCGTCACTGAAGCTTTCTTT. Its protein product is CSEDRSVTEAFF.

V gene TRBV29-1 combines with J gene TRBJ2-7; D unclear. The CDR3 consists of 14 residues. Germline-derived CDR1 and CDR2 are SQVTM and ANQGSEA. The germline V and J ends were trimmed by 3 bases and 0 bases, with 12 bases remaining between them. The CDR3 region has the DNA TGCAGCGTTGAGTCCCAGTCCCGCTCCTACGAGCAGTACTTC. This codes for CSVESQSRSYEQYF.

This chain joins TRBV11-2 and TRBJ2-7, with TRBD1 matching 7 bases. This CDR3 has 15 amino acids. Per the germline V gene, CDR1 is SGHAT and CDR2 is FQNNGV. The V segment lost 5 bases and the J segment 0 bases; nucleotides outside the gene matches: 7. As DNA, the CDR3 is TGTGCCAGCAGCCGGTCGGGACAGAACTCCTACGAGCAGTACTTC. Its protein is CASSRSGQNSYEQYF.

As DNA, the CDR3 is TGTGCCAGCAGACTAGCGGACATTGTGGAGCAGTACTTC. Translation gives CASRLADIVEQYF. This chain links TRBV6-1 with TRBJ2-7, with 8 bases aligning to TRBD2. J was trimmed by 7 bases and V by 6 bases; bases with no gene match: 8. The length of the CDR3 is 13 residues. From germline, CDR1 is MNHNS and CDR2 SASEGT.

This clonotype was counted ten times or more. This rearrangement joins TRBV7-2 to TRBJ2-5; no definite D call. There are 14 residues in the CDR3. Trimming took 4 bases from V and 4 from J, leaving 13 bases between them. CDR1 and CDR2 (germline): SGHTA, FQGNSA. CDR3 sequence: CASSSGPGGETQYF. In nucleotides, the CDR3 is TGTGCCAGCAGCTCTGGACCGGGTGGAGAGACCCAGTACTTC.

This clonotype appeared many times. The rearrangement links TRBV14 to TRBJ1-4, with 9 bases identical to TRBD1. The CDR3 extends over 15 amino acids. The V and J ends lost 3 bases and 6 bases, in that order; junction bases with no gene match: 5. CDR1 is SGHDN and CDR2 is FVKESK in the germline V gene. The DNA of the CDR3 is TGTGCCAGCAGCCACCGGGACAGGGACTATGAAAAACTGTTTTTT. It translates to CASSHRDRDYEKLFF. The full variable domain, with the rest looked up from reference TRBV14 and TRBJ1-4, is EAGVTQFPSHSVIEKGQTVTLRCDPISGHDNLYWYRRVMGKEIKFLLHFVKESKQDESGMPNNRFLAERTGGTYSTLKVQPAELEDSGVYFCASSHRDRDYEKLFFGSGTQLSVL.

The chain has TRBV10-3 and TRBJ2-7; 10 positions agree with TRBD2. Trimming at V came to 11 bases and at J to 8 bases, leaving 9 bases not matched to a gene. CDR3 size: 12 residues. CDR1 and CDR2 (germline): ENHRY, SYGVKD. CDR3 loop: CAGASGRGKQYF. CDR3 bases: TGTGCCGGTGCTAGCGGGAGAGGCAAGCAGTACTTC.

This clonotype was seen more than once but under ten times. The chain joins TRBV27 to TRBJ1-2; TRBD1 matches 10 bases. J was trimmed by 5 bases and V by 4 bases; bases with no gene match: 7. Germline V lookup: CDR1 MNHEY, CDR2 SMNVEV (reference sequence). The CDR3 consists of 15 residues. DNA for the CDR3: TGTGCCAGCAGTTCGGGACAGGGGCGGGTATATGGCTACACCTTC. Its protein product is CASSSGQGRVYGYTF.

This clonotype was seen repeatedly, ten times or more. The chain recombines TRBV7-6 with TRBJ1-1, with D possibly TRBD1 on 6 matching bases. Trimming stripped 5 bases from V and 1 base from J, with 14 bases between. CDR1 is SGHVS and CDR2 is FNYEAQ in the germline V gene. This CDR3 has 15 residues. As DNA, the CDR3 is TGTGCCAGCAGCGTTGGACAGTTCTCGAACACTGAAGCTTTCTTT. Residues: CASSVGQFSNTEAFF.

This clonotype was seen ten or more times. The chain has TRBV7-2 and TRBJ1-5; possible D gene TRBD1, 5 bases. The germline V gene encodes CDR1 SGHTA and CDR2 FQGNSA. Trimming shortened V by 5 bases and J by 0 bases, and 14 bases separated the two germline ends. There are 16 residues in the CDR3. The CDR3 here is CASSKTGGYSNQPQHF. The CDR3 DNA follows: TGTGCCAGCAGCAAAACAGGTGGTTATAGCAATCAGCCCCAGCATTTT.

This clonotype was seen at least ten times. The chain is built from TRBV12-5 and TRBJ2-3; D is perhaps TRBD2 (6 bases). The CDR3 runs to 15 residues. Germline V lookup: CDR1 LGHNT, CDR2 FRNRAP. Trimming removed 4 bases from V and 0 bases from J, with 11 bases in between. The CDR3 DNA is TGTGCTAGTGGTTCGGGGACTGATAGCACAGATACGCAGTATTTT. It is translated as CASGSGTDSTDTQYF. Combining the CDR3 with reference TRBV12-5 and TRBJ2-3 gives the whole variable domain DARVTQTPRHKVTEMGQEVTMRCQPILGHNTVFWYRQTMMQGLELLAYFRNRAPLDDSGMPKDRFSAEMPDATLATLKIQPSEPRDSAVYFCASGSGTDSTDTQYFGPGTRLTVL.

The chain couples TRBV14 to TRBJ2-3, with D perhaps assigned TRBD1 or TRBD2 (5 bases each). V lost 4 bases and J lost 9, with 11 bases in between. Germline V gives CDR1 SGHDN, CDR2 FVKESK. The CDR3 runs to 12 residues. The CDR3 reads CASSPRGRTQYF. The CDR3 DNA reads as TGTGCCAGCAGCCCCCGGGGACGGACGCAGTATTTT.

The V call is TRBV20-1, the J call TRBJ1-6; 8 bases are shared with TRBD1. The CDR3 sequence is 13 residues long. V lost 5 bases and J lost 7; bases outside the gene matches: 4. Germline CDR1 and CDR2: DFQATT and SNEGSKA (reference sequence). CDR3 nucleotides: TGCAGTGCTTGTCAGGGGGCGAATTCACCCCTCCACTTT. Translated: CSACQGANSPLHF.

This clonotype was detected only a few times. The chain couples TRBV6-4 to TRBJ2-7; 7 bases line up with TRBD1. This CDR3 spans 12 amino acids. Germline V gene data show CDR1 as MRHNA and CDR2 as SNTAGT. V shed 10 bases, J shed 1 base, and the junction held 4 bases outside the gene matches. Here the CDR3 DNA reads TGTGCCATCCAGGGACAGTCCTACGAGCAGTACTTC. Residues: CAIQGQSYEQYF.

A remark on this clonotype: Given a much more abundant clone one base away, this may be a read error. V and J are TRBV7-3 and TRBJ2-7; D ambiguous. CDR1 and CDR2 from the germline V gene are SGHTA and FQGTGA. The CDR3 loop spans 13 amino acids. CDR3 protein: CTSSPDGSYEQYF. The CDR3 nucleotides are TGTACCAGCAGCCCCGACGGTTCCTACGAGCAGTACTTC. Variable domain in full (rest from reference TRBV7-3 and TRBJ2-7): GAGVSQTPSNKVTEKGKYVELRCDPISGHTALYWYRQSLGQGPEFLIYFQGTGAADDSGLPNDRFFAVRPEGSVSTLKIQRTERGDSAVYLCTSSPDGSYEQYFGPGTRLTVT.

V and J are TRBV6-5 and TRBJ2-7; 13 bases are a match to TRBD2. V trimming: 4 bases; J trimming: 5 bases; junction bases outside the gene matches: 5. The germline CDR1 and CDR2 sequences are MNHEY and SVGAGI. The CDR3 runs 15 residues. CDR3 DNA sequence: TGTGCCAGCAGTTTACTAGCGGGGGGGGACAACGAGCAGTACTTC. It is translated as CASSLLAGGDNEQYF.

In its sample, this clonotype was seen many times. The rearrangement uses TRBV7-2 and TRBJ2-7, with D perhaps matching TRBD2 (6 bases). This CDR3 spans 15 amino acids. Trimming removed 5 bases from V and 5 bases from J, with 19 bases in between. Germline V gene lookup returns CDR1 SGHTA and CDR2 FQGNSA. The CDR3 protein is CASSNRDSWGDEQYF. CDR3 nucleotides: TGTGCCAGCAGCAACCGGGACTCCTGGGGGGACGAGCAGTACTTC.

This clonotype was seen at least ten times. The rearrangement links TRBV5-6 to TRBJ2-3; D gene unclear. Germline CDR1 and CDR2: SGHDT and YYEEEE. The V end was cut by 1 base, the J end by 2 bases, with 8 bases between. CDR3 length equals 14 residues. CDR3 nucleotide sequence: TGTGCCAGCAGCTTGAGTTGGGCCACAGATACGCAGTATTTT. Protein product: CASSLSWATDTQYF.

The rearrangement joins TRBV30 to TRBJ2-5; 14 bases agree with TRBD2. The CDR3 totals 18 residues. Germline V CDR1 and CDR2: GTSNPN, SVGIG (reference sequence). J lost 1 base, V lost 0 bases, and 7 bases had no gene match. CDR3 amino acids: CAWSVGLAGGNGQETQYF. The CDR3 coding sequence is TGTGCCTGGAGTGTCGGACTAGCGGGAGGCAATGGCCAAGAGACCCAGTACTTC.